The clone carrying this T cell receptor (beta chain) has just one count. Its antigen is unknown. The sample belongs to a study of Graves' ophthalmopathy and Graves' hyperthyroidism. Study observations and caveats: Ophthalmopathy progression was predicted by the model at approximately 71% sensitivity and about 74% specificity.

The CDR3 is 17 residues long. Trimming stripped 3 bases from V and 0 bases from J, with 14 bases between. Per the germline V gene, CDR1 is KGHSH and CDR2 is LQKENI. The sequenced template was RNA, covering the TCR beta CDR3 region. HTBI-primed RT-PCR formed the first round, and a multiplex PCR formed the second. TCRdb re-derived calls from the multiplex PCR reads in MiXCR, one entry per CDR3 protein. Of about 390,000 distinct CDR3 sequences in the sample, roughly a sixth were seen once. The rearrangement uses TRBV18 and TRBJ2-2; possibly TRBD2 for D (5 bases). The TCR originated in an adult woman with stable Graves' hyperthyroidism. The specimen was peripheral blood. Here the CDR3 DNA reads TGTGCCAGCTCACCGGGTCCGGGGTCATCGAACACCGGGGAGCTGTTTTTT. Translating it yields CASSPGPGSSNTGELFF.